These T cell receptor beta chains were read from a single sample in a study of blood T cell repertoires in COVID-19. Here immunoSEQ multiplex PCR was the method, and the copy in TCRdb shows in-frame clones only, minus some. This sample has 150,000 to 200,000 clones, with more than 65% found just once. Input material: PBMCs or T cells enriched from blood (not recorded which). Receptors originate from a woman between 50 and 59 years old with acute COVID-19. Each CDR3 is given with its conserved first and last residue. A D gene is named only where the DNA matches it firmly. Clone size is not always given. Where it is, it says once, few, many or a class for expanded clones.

CASTLQGRGTDTQYF	TGTGCCAGCACCCTACAGGGGAGAGGCACAGATACGCAGTATTTT	TRBJ2-3	.	TRBD1	TRBV6-5
CASSQSTDSNQPQHF	TGTGCCAGCAGCCAATCAACAGATAGCAATCAGCCCCAGCATTTT	TRBJ1-5	.	.	TRBV3-1/TRBV3-2
CAINPGQGPYGYTF	TGTGCCATCAACCCGGGACAGGGACCGTATGGCTACACCTTC	TRBJ1-2	.	TRBD1	TRBV10-3
CASRPGQGVFGELFF	TGTGCCAGCAGACCGGGACAGGGGGTTTTCGGGGAGCTGTTTTTT	TRBJ2-2	few	TRBD1	TRBV7-9
CASSQVSPGQGASLPPNYGYTF	TGCGCCAGCAGCCAAGTGTCCCCGGGACAGGGGGCTTCTTTGCCGCCTAACTATGGCTACACCTTC	TRBJ1-2	.	TRBD1	TRBV4-1
CASTNGQGPTDTQYF	TGCGCCAGCACCAACGGACAGGGTCCCACAGATACGCAGTATTTT	TRBJ2-3	.	TRBD1	TRBV10-1
CASSLFDRYQPQHF	TGTGCCAGCAGCTTGTTTGACAGGTATCAGCCCCAGCATTTT	TRBJ1-5	.	.	TRBV5-5
CASSQDGTGVTEAFF	TGCGCCAGCAGCCAAGACGGCACAGGGGTCACTGAAGCTTTCTTT	TRBJ1-1	.	TRBD1	TRBV4-3
CSVASGGPTDTQYF	TGCAGCGTAGCTAGCGGGGGGCCCACAGATACGCAGTATTTT	TRBJ2-3	.	TRBD2	TRBV29-1
CASSPRTGENTEAFF	TGTGCCAGCAGCCCCCGGACAGGGGAGAACACTGAAGCTTTCTTT	TRBJ1-1	.	TRBD1	TRBV7-9
CASSDQGTGNTIYF	TGTGCCAGCAGTGACCAGGGTACTGGAAACACCATATATTTT	TRBJ1-3	.	.	TRBV6-6